What follows are 17 T cell receptor beta chains derived from one specimen sequenced in a study of T cell repertoires in cytomegalovirus infection. TCRdb recomputed calls from the reads with MiXCR, one row per CDR3 protein. Of about 190,000 distinct CDR3 sequences in the sample, 28% are singletons; the top ten hold 30% to 35%. The material sequenced was PBMCs. These receptors came from a human donor in good health (CMV status not recorded). Some clones in this sample may be carry-over from other donors' samples.

This clonotype turned up a few times. The genes are TRBV12-3 or TRBV12-4 and TRBJ1-2; D may be TRBD1 (5 bases). The CDR3 is 14 amino acids. The germline V and J ends were trimmed by 8 bases and 0 bases, with 13 bases remaining between them. CDR3 in DNA: TGTGCCAGCGCCATCGGGGGAGCTAACTATGGCTACACCTTC. Translating it yields CASAIGGANYGYTF.

This clonotype was counted between two and nine times. CDR3 in DNA: TGCAGTGCTAGACTCACAGGGGTGAATGCGCCCCAGCATTTT. Residues: CSARLTGVNAPQHF. This chain joins TRBV20-1 and TRBJ1-5, with 7 bases identical to TRBD1. Trimming removed 2 bases from V and 9 bases from J; junction bases left unmatched: 10. The CDR3 consists of 14 residues. Germline V gives CDR1 DFQATT, CDR2 SNEGSKA (reference sequence).

This clonotype was observed at least ten times. The rearrangement links TRBV7-6 to TRBJ2-1; TRBD2 agrees at 7 bases. There are 14 residues in the CDR3. The junction had 7 bases not matched to a gene; V was cut back by 5 bases and J by 6 bases. Germline-derived CDR1 and CDR2 are SGHVS and FNYEAQ. CDR3 in DNA: TGTGCCAGCAGCCGCGGGGGAGGTCTCAATGAGCAGTTCTTC. This encodes CASSRGGGLNEQFF.

This clonotype was picked up a small number of times. V is TRBV7-9 and J is TRBJ1-1, with D tentatively TRBD1 (6 bases). This CDR3 region has 13 residues. V was shortened by 4 bases and J by 4 bases, with 10 bases between the two germline ends. Germline assignment: CDR1 SEHNR and CDR2 FQNEAQ (reference sequence). CDR3 loop: CASSSPGVTEAFF. CDR3 nucleotides: TGTGCCAGCAGCTCCCCAGGGGTCACTGAAGCTTTCTTT.

The gene calls are TRBV5-1 and TRBJ1-1; maybe TRBD1 (5 bases). V was trimmed by 4 bases and J by 5 bases, leaving 27 bases between them. The CDR3 is 18 amino acids. Germline assignment: CDR1 SGHRS and CDR2 YFSETQ. CDR3 sequence (DNA): TGCGCCAGCAGCCCCTTTAAATCGACGGGCGAGGGGTATACTGAAGCTTTCTTT. It encodes CASSPFKSTGEGYTEAFF.

This chain links TRBV7-8 with TRBJ2-3, with D hard to call. Trimming removed 3 bases from V and 0 bases from J, with 19 bases in between. Germline lookup yields CDR1 SGHVS and CDR2 FQNEAQ. The CDR3 consists of 18 residues. Written as DNA, the CDR3 is TGTGCCAGCAGCTTTTCGGTTACCGTATCGACTAGCACAGATACGCAGTATTTT. This gives the protein CASSFSVTVSTSTDTQYF.

This clonotype occurred many times. The genes are TRBV7-2 and TRBJ1-5; D gene ambiguous. Germline V gene sequence: CDR1 SGHTA, CDR2 FQGNSA. The CDR3 is 16 amino acids. The V gene lost 1 base and the J gene lost 0 bases, with 10 bases spanning the gap. CDR3 sequence reads: CASSLESGYSNQPQHF. In nucleotides, the CDR3 is TGTGCCAGCAGCTTAGAATCTGGATATAGCAATCAGCCCCAGCATTTT.

This clonotype occurred a few times. The rearrangement links TRBV20-1 to TRBJ2-7; D may be TRBD1 (5 bases). This CDR3 contains 13 residues. Between the trimmed V and J ends, which lost 2 bases and 0 bases, there was a span of 8 bases. Germline lookup yields CDR1 DFQATT and CDR2 SNEGSKA (reference sequence). The CDR3 sequence: CSARKDISYEQYF. The CDR3 DNA reads TGCAGTGCTAGAAAGGACATCTCCTACGAGCAGTACTTC.

This clonotype was counted ten times or more. The rearrangement uses TRBV11-2 and TRBJ2-7, with D perhaps TRBD1 or TRBD2 (5 bases each). The CDR3 sequence is 14 residues long. The germline gives CDR1 SGHAT, CDR2 FQNNGV. The ends were cut back, 5 bases at V and 7 bases at J, with 18 bases in the middle. The CDR3 sequence: CASSLPGTRREQYF. The DNA for the CDR3 is TGTGCCAGCAGCCTCCCAGGGACCCGTAGGGAGCAGTACTTC.

The rearrangement joins TRBV2 to TRBJ1-1, with D possibly TRBD1 on 5 matching bases. The V gene lost 10 bases and the J gene lost 4 bases, with 10 bases spanning the gap. This CDR3 is built from 11 residues. CDR1 SNHLY and CDR2 FYNNEI come from the germline V gene. The CDR3 region is CATVGVTEAFF. The CDR3 DNA reads as TGTGCCACGGTAGGGGTCACTGAAGCTTTCTTT.

This clonotype was seen a handful of times. This rearrangement joins TRBV12-3 or TRBV12-4 to TRBJ1-5, with TRBD1 matching 8 bases. Losses at the gene ends were 1 base for V and 9 bases for J; bases not matched to a gene: 2. The CDR3 totals 13 residues. CDR3 residues: CASSLVDRGPQHF. CDR3 sequence (DNA): TGTGCCAGCAGTTTAGTTGACAGGGGGCCCCAGCATTTT.

The gene calls are TRBV7-6 and TRBJ1-3; no clear D gene. There are 13 residues in the CDR3. Germline values: CDR1 SGHVS, CDR2 FNYEAQ. Between the trimmed V and J ends, which lost 10 bases and 4 bases, there was a span of 14 bases. The CDR3 bases are TGTGCCACCGCCCGCTTGGAGGGAAACACCATATATTTT. Its translation: CATARLEGNTIYF.

The sample holds a few counts of this clonotype. The V call is TRBV11-2, the J call TRBJ2-3; a possible D gene is TRBD2 (5 bases). The V and J ends lost 7 bases and 3 bases respectively, with 14 bases between them. Germline V gene lookup returns CDR1 SGHAT and CDR2 FQNNGV. This CDR3 region has 14 residues. Here the CDR3 reads CASNPGGGTDTQYF. The CDR3 nucleotides are TGTGCCAGCAACCCCGGCGGAGGTACAGATACGCAGTATTTT.

In this sample, this clonotype turned up a few times. This chain connects TRBV12-5 to TRBJ1-3; D gene ambiguous. Germline V CDR1 and CDR2: LGHNT, FRNRAP. The CDR3 sequence is 14 residues long. Trimming pared 2 bases from V and 3 bases from J, leaving 8 bases between. DNA of the CDR3: TGTGCTAGTGGTTTGCAAGGGATTGGAAACACCATATATTTT. Translation: CASGLQGIGNTIYF.

This clonotype was picked up a small number of times. This chain joins TRBV6-1 and TRBJ1-1; D is uncertain. CDR1 MNHNS and CDR2 SASEGT come from the germline V gene. CDR3 length: 11 amino acids. V was trimmed by 9 bases and J by 2 bases, leaving 7 bases between them. This CDR3 is CASTINTEAFF. The CDR3 DNA reads as TGTGCCAGTACAATTAACACTGAAGCTTTCTTT.

In the case of this clonotype: At one of its ends the junction is not consistent with the germline gene, which may arise from a read error. This sequence joins TRBV7-9 and TRBJ1-5, with D maybe TRBD1 (5 bases). There are 15 residues in the CDR3. Germline V CDR1 and CDR2: SEHNR, FQNEAQ (reference sequence). Written as DNA, the CDR3 is TGTGTCAGCAGCCCGACCGGGACGGCTAATCAGCCCCAGCATTTT. Protein: CVSSPTGTANQPQHF.

This rearrangement joins TRBV6-5 to TRBJ1-1, with 7 bases aligning to TRBD1. Germline-derived CDR1 and CDR2 are MNHEY and SVGAGI. Losses at the gene ends were 0 bases for V and 3 bases for J; bases not matched to a gene: 4. The CDR3 runs to 15 residues. The CDR3 DNA follows: TGTGCCAGCAGTTACTCGAGGGGGCAGGACACTGAAGCTTTCTTT. As protein: CASSYSRGQDTEAFF.